This T cell receptor beta chain was found in a study of blood T cell repertoires in COVID-19. Study-level background: There were acute and convalescent COVID-19 samples, and they came from the United States, Italy and Spain. T cells, B-cell-depleted T cells, or PBMCs supplied cDNA or gDNA.

Profiled with immunoSEQ multiplex PCR; TCRdb holds only in-frame clones, not every one. The sample has 200,000 to 300,000 clones; 87% are singletons. Between the trimmed V and J ends, which lost 3 bases and 6 bases, there was a span of 16 bases. Germline-derived CDR1 and CDR2 are LNHDA and SQIVND (reference sequence). The CDR3 has 15 amino acids. Sequencing was done on a sample of peripheral blood. The rearrangement links TRBV19 to TRBJ2-3; TRBD1 might be the D (6 bases). The TCR was taken from a woman aged 50 to 60 with acute or convalescent COVID-19. CDR3 loop: CASSIEYRVSDTQYF. The DNA of the CDR3 is TGTGCCAGTAGTATTGAGTACAGGGTATCGGATACGCAGTATTTT.